Sequencing of this TCR beta chain was carried out in a study of breast tumors, draining lymph nodes, adjacent tissues. TCRdb itself ran the multiplex PCR reads through MiXCR, one entry per CDR3 protein. This sample has approximately 150,000 distinct CDR3 sequences; 30% to 35% occur once, and the top ten carry 3% to 4.5%. Study-wide findings and caveats: Findings are consistent with lymph node origin and intratumoral expansion of most tumor T cells.

This clonotype was found many times. Its target is unknown. V was cut by 5 bases and J by 1 base, with 8 bases left in between. Germline CDR1 reads SQVTM; CDR2 reads ANQGSEA. The length of the CDR3 is 12 residues. Breast cancer patients provided tissue from their axillary draining lymph nodes. The clonotype comes from a female donor with breast cancer. Some clones in this sample may be carry-over from other donors' samples. Material for sequencing was axillary lymph node tissue. V and J are TRBV29-1 and TRBJ2-5; D remains ambiguous. In DNA form, the CDR3 reads TGCAGCGTTTCGTGGGTCCAAGAGACCCAGTACTTC. Amino acid sequence: CSVSWVQETQYF.